The clone carrying this TCR beta chain was detected once. The data stem from a study of cytomegalovirus exposure and HLA in healthy donors. This CDR3 contains 16 residues. J gave up 1 base and V 4 bases, and 7 bases lay outside the gene matches. CDR1 is SNHLY and CDR2 is FYNNEI in the germline V gene. PCR amplification relied on 60 Vbeta primers (plus 13 Jbeta primers). Repertoires were generated with immunoSEQ multiplex PCR, while TCRdb's copy carries only in-frame clones and drops some. The profile shows about 150,000 clones, approximately 85% of them singletons. Sequencing used PBMCs. This clonotype was obtained from a woman aged 45 to 65 in good health and CMV-seropositive. The V call is TRBV2, the J call TRBJ2-4, with 7 bases matching TRBD1. The CDR3 DNA sequence: TGTGCCAGCAGTGGTGCGACAGGGCCGGCCAAAAACATTCAGTACTTC. Translated, it gives CASSGATGPAKNIQYF.